Each of the 7 T cell receptor beta chains below was sequenced from the same sample in a study of cytomegalovirus exposure and HLA in healthy donors. PCR amplification relied on 60 Vbeta primers (plus 13 Jbeta primers). Using immunoSEQ multiplex PCR, the repertoire was profiled, and TCRdb retains in-frame clones only, with some absent. The sample lists around 170,000 clones, 65% to 85% occurring once. The sequencing sample was made of PBMCs. These receptor sequences come from a woman in her forties or fifties in good health and CMV-seropositive.

This clone was counted once. The rearrangement links TRBV9 to TRBJ2-7, with TRBD2 matching 11 bases. CDR3 length: 15 residues. The junction had 6 bases not matched to a gene; V was cut back by 4 bases and J by 3 bases. Germline V gene lookup returns CDR1 SGDLS and CDR2 YYNGEE. The CDR3, as DNA: TGTGCCAGCAGCCGACTAGCGGGGAGCAACTACGAGCAGTACTTC. Amino acid sequence: CASSRLAGSNYEQYF.

The chain employs TRBV9 and TRBJ2-3; 7 nucleotides match TRBD2. Trimming at V came to 6 bases and at J to 3 bases, leaving 10 bases not matched to a gene. The CDR3 totals 15 residues. The germline gives CDR1 SGDLS, CDR2 YYNGEE. The CDR3, as DNA: TGTGCCAGCACCGTGGGGGGGATGGGAACAGATACGCAGTATTTT. This gives the protein CASTVGGMGTDTQYF.

This chain's CDR3 is CASGQGPTDTQYF. The CDR3 DNA is TGTGCCAGCGGACAGGGCCCCACAGATACGCAGTATTTT. The rearrangement uses TRBV2 and TRBJ2-3, with 8 positions matching TRBD1. The V segment lost 8 bases and the J segment 2 bases; nucleotides outside the gene matches: 3. The CDR3 has 13 residues. Per the germline V gene, CDR1 is SNHLY and CDR2 is FYNNEI.

This rearrangement joins TRBV11-2 to TRBJ2-2; 8 bases fit TRBD2. V was pared by 2 bases and J by 1 base, with 0 bases of the junction left unmatched. The CDR3 sequence is 15 residues long. In germline, CDR1 is SGHAT, CDR2 FQNNGV. CDR3 sequence reads: CASSLLAGNTGELFF. In nucleotides, the CDR3 is TGTGCCAGCAGCTTACTAGCGGGGAACACCGGGGAGCTGTTTTTT.

V usage is TRBV28 and J usage is TRBJ1-2; no definite D call. Trimming pared 3 bases from V and 1 base from J, leaving 3 bases between. This CDR3 spans 12 amino acids. From germline, CDR1 is MDHEN and CDR2 SYDVKM. The CDR3 is CASSFYNYGYTF. CDR3 DNA: TGTGCCAGCAGTTTTTATAACTATGGCTACACCTTC.

The chain employs TRBV19 and TRBJ1-4, with D perhaps matching TRBD1 (5 bases). CDR3 length: 13 residues. The V end lost 5 bases, the J end lost 5 bases, and 9 bases lay between the germline ends. The germline V gene has CDR1 LNHDA and CDR2 SQIVND (reference sequence). CDR3 sequence reads: CASSGSGNEKLFF. In DNA form, the CDR3 reads TGTGCCAGTAGTGGTTCAGGGAATGAAAAACTGTTTTTT.

This clone was recorded once. The chain is built from TRBV9 and TRBJ1-5, with a possible D match to TRBD1 (5 bases). CDR1 and CDR2 from the germline V gene are SGDLS and YYNGEE. Trimming left V 5 bases short and J 7 bases short, with 16 bases between. The CDR3 runs to 14 residues. CDR3 sequence (DNA): TGTGCCAGCAGTCCGTTTTTGGGGGGGCAGCCCCAGCATTTT. Encoded protein: CASSPFLGGQPQHF.